The T cell receptor (beta chain) described here comes from a study of cytomegalovirus exposure and HLA in healthy donors. A remark on this clone: Its antigen is still unknown.

Study conclusions and caveats: Per a prior analysis, the majority of TCR beta V segments were productive roughly 90% or roughly 30% of the time. According to a later analysis, most TCR beta chains associated with CMV appeared HLA-restricted.

CDR3 size: 21 residues. The PCR used 60 Vbeta and 13 Jbeta primers. Using immunoSEQ multiplex PCR, the repertoire was profiled, and TCRdb retains in-frame clones only, with some absent. The sample shows about 180,000 clones, about 80% of them seen only once. The J gene is TRBJ2-7, the V gene TRBV21-1; TRBD1 was called by the table and not checked on the DNA. TRBV21-1 counts as a pseudogene. The source is a man aged 18-30 years in good health and CMV-seronegative. The sequencing input was PBMCs. The CDR3 sequence is CASSKTPSTVRRGTYTYEQYF. The DNA for the CDR3 is TGTGCCAGCAGCAAAACTCCCTCGACGGTTCGACGAGGGACATATACCTACGAGCAGTACTTC.